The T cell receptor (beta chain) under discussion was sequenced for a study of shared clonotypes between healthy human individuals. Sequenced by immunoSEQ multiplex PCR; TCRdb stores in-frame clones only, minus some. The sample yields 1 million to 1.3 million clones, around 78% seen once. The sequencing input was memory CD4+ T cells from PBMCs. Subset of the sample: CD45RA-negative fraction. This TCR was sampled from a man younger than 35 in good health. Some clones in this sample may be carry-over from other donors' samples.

This CDR3 is CSLGRLAGGDTQYF. The DNA of the CDR3 is TGCAGCCTGGGCAGACTAGCGGGAGGAGATACGCAGTATTTT. The chain is built from TRBV29-1 and TRBJ2-3, with 13 bases aligning to TRBD2. From germline, CDR1 is SQVTM and CDR2 ANQGSEA. This CDR3 has 14 amino acids. The junction had 7 bases not matched to a gene; V was cut back by 8 bases and J by 5 bases.